This is a list of T cell receptor beta chains from one sample in a study of T cell changes during pregnancy in multiple sclerosis. Assay used: immunoSEQ multiplex PCR; TCRdb lists only in-frame clones, some missing. Altogether about 36,000 clones are present, almost 95% being singletons, with the ten largest covering less than 0.45%. The sequencing used CD4+ T cells from peripheral blood mononuclear cells, collected in the third trimester of pregnancy. The receptor source for this set is a female donor in good health, enrolled as a control in a pregnancy study. CDR3s include the opening cysteine and the closing phenylalanine or tryptophan. The D gene is left open where the match is weak. Size is omitted from some rows. Given values are once, few, many or a class for expanded clones.

clone_size	v_call	j_call	d_call	cdr3_nt	cdr3_aa
NA	TRBV19	TRBJ2-6	NA	TGTGCCAGTAGGGTTGCGACTGGGGCCAACGTCCTGACTTTC	CASRVATGANVLTF
NA	TRBV6-5	TRBJ1-5	TRBD1	TGTGCCAGCAGCCAAGGGACAGGGGCTAATCAGCCCCAGCATTTT	CASSQGTGANQPQHF
NA	TRBV5-1	TRBJ2-3	NA	TGCGCCAGCAGTTTAGCGGGCACAGATACGCAGTATTTT	CASSLAGTDTQYF
NA	TRBV7-2	TRBJ1-6	TRBD1	TGTGCCAGCAGCTTAAAGACAGGGTTTAATTCACCCCTCCACTTT	CASSLKTGFNSPLHF
NA	TRBV5-6	TRBJ1-5	TRBD1	TGTGCCAGCAGCCCCGGGACAGGGGGTGGACAGCCCCAGCATTTT	CASSPGTGGGQPQHF
NA	TRBV5-1	TRBJ2-7	NA	TGCGCCAGCAGCTTGGCAGGTTTTCCTTACGAGCAGTACTTC	CASSLAGFPYEQYF
NA	TRBV29-1	TRBJ2-7	TRBD1	TGCAGCGCCGCCGGGACAGGGAACTCCTACGAGCAGTACTTC	CSAAGTGNSYEQYF
NA	TRBV7-2	TRBJ2-7	NA	TGTGCCAGCAGCTTAGAGGGAGGTCAGAAAGCCTACGAGCAGTACTTC	CASSLEGGQKAYEQYF
NA	TRBV29-1	TRBJ2-5	TRBD1	TGCAGCGCCCAGACACTGGGACAGGGAAAAGAGACCCAGTACTTC	CSAQTLGQGKETQYF
NA	TRBV29-1	TRBJ1-2	NA	TGCAGCGTTGGAAGGGCGGGGTTCGGTTACACCTTC	CSVGRAGFGYTF
NA	TRBV10-3	TRBJ1-5	NA	TGTGCCATCAGTAGGAGGGACAGCAATCAGCCCCAGCATTTT	CAISRRDSNQPQHF
NA	TRBV29-1	TRBJ2-5	TRBD2	TGCAGCGTTGTCGGGGCGAGCGGGGGGTCCCCCGAGACCCAGTACTTC	CSVVGASGGSPETQYF
NA	TRBV19	TRBJ2-5	TRBD1	TGTGCCAGTAGAGGGAGGACAGGGGAAGAGACCCAGTACTTC	CASRGRTGEETQYF
NA	TRBV15	TRBJ1-3	NA	TGTGCCACCAGCAGAGACCCCGCGGGCTCTGGAAACACCATATATTTT	CATSRDPAGSGNTIYF
NA	TRBV7-3	TRBJ1-2	TRBD1	TGTGCCAGCAGCTACCGGGACAGGGCTGGCTACACCTTC	CASSYRDRAGYTF
NA	TRBV2	TRBJ2-3	TRBD2	TGTGCCAGCAGCCGGACTAGCGGGGGGGCAGATACGCAGTATTTT	CASSRTSGGADTQYF
NA	TRBV7-9	TRBJ1-6	NA	TGTGCCAGCAGCTTAGGGGGCTTTCACCTCCACTTT	CASSLGGFHLHF
NA	TRBV19	TRBJ1-2	NA	TGTGCCAGGAGGGTGGGGTTGGGCTACACCTTC	CARRVGLGYTF
NA	TRBV29-1	TRBJ1-2	NA	TGCAGCGTTGAAGGTCACAGGGACGGCTACACCTTC	CSVEGHRDGYTF
NA	TRBV5-4	TRBJ2-5	TRBD2	TGTGCCAGCAGCCCAAGGGTGGGACTAGCGGGGGGTGGGACCCAGTACTTC	CASSPRVGLAGGGTQYF
NA	TRBV5-1	TRBJ2-3	TRBD2	TGCGCCAGCAGCTTACCCGGACTAGCGGGGGGGCAGGTAGATACGCAGTATTTT	CASSLPGLAGGQVDTQYF
NA	TRBV7-2	TRBJ1-3	TRBD1	TGTGCCAGCAGCTTAAGGGGGGACAGGGGGCGTTTAGCCGGAAACACCATATATTTT	CASSLRGDRGRLAGNTIYF
NA	TRBV6-5	TRBJ1-6	NA	TGTGCCAGCAGTAACCCGGGATATAATTCACCCCTCCACTTT	CASSNPGYNSPLHF
NA	TRBV9	TRBJ2-6	TRBD1	TGTGCCAGCAGCGCCGCACCCGGGACAGCATCTGCTGGGGCCAACGTCCTGACTTTC	CASSAAPGTASAGANVLTF
once	TRBV7-3	TRBJ1-4	NA	TGTGCCAGCAGCCAGGTTGGTTGGGATGAAAAACTGTTTTTT	CASSQVGWDEKLFF
NA	TRBV28	TRBJ2-2	NA	TGTGCCAGCAGTTTACTAAACACCGGGGAGCTGTTTTTT	CASSLLNTGELFF
NA	TRBV19	TRBJ2-3	TRBD2	TGTGCCAGTAGTATAGGTATCCCACTAGCGGGGGGGCCAGGATATAGGACAGATACGCAGTATTTT	CASSIGIPLAGGPGYRTDTQYF
NA	TRBV7-3	TRBJ2-1	TRBD2	TGTGCCAGCAGCTTATGGGCGGGGAGGGCCTACAATGAGCAGTTCTTC	CASSLWAGRAYNEQFF
NA	TRBV7-8	TRBJ1-5	NA	TGTGCCAGCAGCTTGACCCCCTCGGGTCAGCCCCAGCATTTT	CASSLTPSGQPQHF
NA	TRBV7-6	TRBJ1-5	TRBD1	TGTGCCAGCAGCTTGAAACAGGGGAATCAGCCCCAGCATTTT	CASSLKQGNQPQHF
NA	TRBV29-1	TRBJ2-3	TRBD1	TGCAGCGTGGACAGGGGGCTAACAGATACGCAGTATTTT	CSVDRGLTDTQYF
once	TRBV7-9	TRBJ2-4	NA	TGTGCCAGCAGCTTGGGGGCAGGAGTAAACATTCAGTACTTC	CASSLGAGVNIQYF
NA	TRBV18	TRBJ2-7	TRBD1	TGTGCCAGCTCCCTTGGACAGGGCACCTACGAGCAGTACTTC	CASSLGQGTYEQYF
NA	TRBV19	TRBJ1-6	NA	TGTGCCAGTAGCCCGGCCCAGGGGCTCGCCTCACCCCTCCACTTT	CASSPAQGLASPLHF
once	TRBV2	TRBJ2-1	NA	TGTGCCAGCAGTGAAAGGGGATCCGCCCTGGCCTACAATGAGCAGTTCTTC	CASSERGSALAYNEQFF
NA	TRBV15	TRBJ1-5	NA	TGTGCCACCAGCAGAGGACAGGCGAAATATCAGCCCCAGCATTTT	CATSRGQAKYQPQHF
NA	TRBV28	TRBJ1-5	NA	TGTGCCAGCAGGGCGGGAGGCAATCAGCCCCAGCATTTT	CASRAGGNQPQHF
NA	TRBV21-1	TRBJ1-1	NA	TGTGCCAGCAGCAAAGCGCTGAGAGGGCGCACTGAAGCTTTCTTT	CASSKALRGRTEAFF
NA	TRBV18	TRBJ1-2	NA	TGTGCCAGCTCACAACAAAGTAACTATGGCTACACCTTC	CASSQQSNYGYTF
NA	TRBV5-4	TRBJ1-1	NA	TGTGCCAGCAGCTTACGGCGGCCCTCGGGCACTGAAGCTTTCTTT	CASSLRRPSGTEAFF
NA	TRBV20-1	TRBJ1-1	NA	TGCAGTGCGCCAACAGGACGTGAAGCTTTCTTT	CSAPTGREAFF
NA	TRBV7-2	TRBJ2-2	TRBD1	TGTGCCAGCAGCCAAGCAGACAGGGCGGGCGGGGAGCTGTTTTTT	CASSQADRAGGELFF
NA	TRBV6-1	TRBJ1-1	NA	TGTGCCAGCAGTGGGGGGGGCAGGAACACTGAAGCTTTCTTT	CASSGGGRNTEAFF
NA	TRBV4-3	TRBJ1-6	NA	TGCGCCAGCAGCCAAGATGGGCCCACAATCTCCTATAATTCACCCCTCCACTTT	CASSQDGPTISYNSPLHF
NA	TRBV5-1	TRBJ2-1	TRBD2	TGCGCCAGCAGCAAAACTAGCGGGGGGAACAATGAGCAGTTCTTC	CASSKTSGGNNEQFF